This T cell receptor beta chain derives from a study of CXCR3-negative and CXCR3-positive naive CD8 T cells. Per the germline V gene, CDR1 is SGHVS and CDR2 is FNYEAQ. This CDR3 is 20 amino acids long. Libraries were UMI-labeled 5' RACE TRB cDNA. TCRdb re-called the 5' RACE reads and gives one entry per CDR3 protein, without DNA. The sample holds roughly 56,000 distinct CDR3 sequences. The specimen sequenced was naive CXCR3- CD8+ T cells from blood. Stated subset: CD45RO-CCR7+CD27+CD95- naive CD8+ T cells lacking CXCR3 (TNR3-). The chain uses TRBV7-6 and TRBJ1-3. The sequence was obtained from a human donor in good health. Some clones in this sample may be carry-over from other donors' samples. The CDR3 sequence: CASSPAWMGRPGPTGNTIYF.